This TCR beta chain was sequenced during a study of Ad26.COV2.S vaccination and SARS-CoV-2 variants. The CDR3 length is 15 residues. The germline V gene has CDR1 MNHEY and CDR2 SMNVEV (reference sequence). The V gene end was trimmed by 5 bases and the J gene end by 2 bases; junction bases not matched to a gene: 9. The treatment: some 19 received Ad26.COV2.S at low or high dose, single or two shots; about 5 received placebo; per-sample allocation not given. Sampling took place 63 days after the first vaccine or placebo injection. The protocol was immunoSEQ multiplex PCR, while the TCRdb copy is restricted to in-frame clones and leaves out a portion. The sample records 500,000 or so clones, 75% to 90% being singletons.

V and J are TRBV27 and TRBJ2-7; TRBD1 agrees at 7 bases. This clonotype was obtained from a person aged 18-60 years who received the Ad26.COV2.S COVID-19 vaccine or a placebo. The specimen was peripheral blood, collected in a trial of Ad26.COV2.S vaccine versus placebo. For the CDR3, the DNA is TGTGCCAGCAGTCTGGAAGGGGGCAGGACCTACGAGCAGTACTTC. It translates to CASSLEGGRTYEQYF.